The clone carrying this TCR beta chain was observed at least ten times. Antigen specificity is unknown. The authors amplified TCR beta CDR3 regions, and they did so from RNA transcripts for repertoire sequencing. Scientists carried out first-round RT-PCR using HTBI primers and then a second-round multiplex PCR. TCRdb re-called the multiplex PCR reads through MiXCR, storing one row per CDR3 protein. The sample shows around 1,000,000 distinct CDR3 sequences, about two fifths of them seen only once. This entry comes from a study of Graves' ophthalmopathy and Graves' hyperthyroidism. Overall study context: A follow-up of 18 months without ophthalmopathy meant that hyperthyroidism was stable.

Certain patients were not enrolled. These were patients with other autoimmune diseases, uncontrolled infections, pregnancy or lactation. Thyroid ultrasound, orbital computed tomography, TRAb, serum thyroxine and clinical symptoms formed the basis of diagnosis. This CDR3 is 14 amino acids long. The germline gives CDR1 SGDLS, CDR2 YYNGEE. Trimming pared 0 bases from V and 6 bases from J, leaving 12 bases between. General study points: Ophthalmopathy progression cases were predicted by the model with approximately 71% sensitivity and 72.22% specificity.

Sequences were obtained from peripheral blood or thyroid tissue (not recorded which). The rearrangement uses TRBV9 and TRBJ1-2; weak D call: TRBD1 (5 bases). The source is an adult man with Graves' hyperthyroidism. CDR3 DNA sequence: TGTGCCAGCAGCGTAGAGGGGAATTCGCATGGCTACACCTTC. This translates into CASSVEGNSHGYTF.